The 27 T cell receptor beta chains below all came from one sample that was sequenced in a study of CD8+ T cells in alopecia areata. Treatment indicated: oral pan-JAK inhibitor, 5-10 mg twice daily. RNA was extracted and reverse transcribed into cDNA as the sequencing template. Profiled with immunoSEQ multiplex PCR; TCRdb holds only in-frame clones, not every one. Of roughly 220,000 clones in the sample, around two fifths are singletons; the top ten hold roughly 0.45%. The input for sequencing was CD4+ T cells sorted from blood, taken at approximately week 30, from a patient treated with tofacitinib. These receptors all stem from a human donor with alopecia areata.

The sample holds a few counts of this clone. The chain links TRBV5-1 to TRBJ2-5, with 10 bases aligning to TRBD2. J gave up 1 base and V 3 bases, and 6 bases lay outside the gene matches. Germline CDR1 reads SGHRS; CDR2 reads YFSETQ. This CDR3 contains 16 residues. The CDR3 loop reads CASSSGLAVPQETQYF. The CDR3 DNA reads as TGCGCCAGCAGCTCCGGACTAGCGGTCCCCCAAGAGACCCAGTACTTC.

This clone was seen more than once but under ten times. The chain carries TRBV18 and TRBJ1-1; D is unresolved. The CDR3 consists of 14 residues. V was pared by 6 bases and J by 0 bases, with 11 bases between. CDR1 is KGHSH, CDR2 LQKENI, per germline. The DNA of the CDR3 is TGTGCCAGCTCCTCGTATACGATGAACACTGAAGCTTTCTTT. It encodes CASSSYTMNTEAFF.

This clone occurred a few times. The V gene is TRBV29-1, the J gene TRBJ1-1; 9 nucleotides match TRBD1. The CDR3 has 17 amino acids. In germline, CDR1 is SQVTM, CDR2 ANQGSEA. V shed 2 bases and J 0 bases; nucleotides not matched to a gene: 10. This CDR3 reads CSVEILGQGFMNTEAFF. CDR3 bases: TGCAGCGTTGAAATTCTGGGACAGGGATTTATGAACACTGAAGCTTTCTTT.

The genes are TRBV6-6 and TRBJ2-3, with D possibly called TRBD1 or TRBD2 (5 bases each). V gave up 0 bases and J gave up 0 bases, with 10 bases separating them. The CDR3 is 16 residues long. Germline V gene lookup returns CDR1 MNHNY and CDR2 SVGAGI (reference sequence). This CDR3 is CASSYSAGASTDTQYF. The CDR3 nucleotides read TGTGCCAGCAGTTACTCGGCCGGGGCTAGCACAGATACGCAGTATTTT.

In its sample, this clone was seen a few times. J is TRBJ2-2 and V is TRBV7-9, with D perhaps matching TRBD2 (8 bases). This CDR3 region has 17 residues. Trimming removed 5 bases at V and 2 bases at J, with 18 bases between. The germline V gene has CDR1 SEHNR and CDR2 FQNEAQ (reference sequence). Written as DNA, the CDR3 is TGTGCCAGCAGCCCTGGCGGGGGGACAGTCAACACCGGGGAGCTGTTTTTT. It translates to CASSPGGGTVNTGELFF. Looking up the rest from reference TRBV7-9 and TRBJ2-2 gives the full variable domain: DTGVSQNPRHKITKRGQNVTFRCDPISEHNRLYWYRQTLGQGPEFLTYFQNEAQLEKSRLLSDRFSAERPKGSFSTLEIQRTEQGDSAMYLCASSPGGGTVNTGELFFGEGSRLTVL.

This clone occurred a few times. This chain connects TRBV19 to TRBJ1-1; TRBD1 matches at 7 bases. V trimming: 8 bases; J trimming: 2 bases; junction bases outside the gene matches: 11. The CDR3 sequence is 15 residues long. Germline loops: CDR1 LNHDA, CDR2 SQIVND (reference sequence). The CDR3 bases are TGTGCCAGTGCCCGAAACCGAGGGGGCAACACTGAAGCTTTCTTT. Its protein product is CASARNRGGNTEAFF.

This sequence joins TRBV6-1 and TRBJ2-4; TRBD2 matches 7 bases. Germline CDR1 and CDR2: MNHNS and SASEGT. Losses at the gene ends were 5 bases for V and 6 bases for J; bases not matched to a gene: 1. This CDR3 contains 12 residues. CDR3 DNA: TGTGCCAGCAGTCCTAGCGGAAACATTCAGTACTTC. Translating gives CASSPSGNIQYF.

The chain uses TRBV30 and TRBJ2-7, with D maybe TRBD2 (5 bases). The V gene lost 0 bases and the J gene lost 7 bases, with 13 bases spanning the gap. The CDR3 totals 13 residues. Germline V gives CDR1 GTSNPN, CDR2 SVGIG (reference sequence). The CDR3 region has the DNA TGTGCCTGGAGTGTATGGTTAGCGCGGGAGCAGTACTTC. Translated, it gives CAWSVWLAREQYF.

This chain connects TRBV29-1 to TRBJ2-1; D might be TRBD2 (5 bases). The ends were cut back, 7 bases at V and 4 bases at J, with 17 bases in the middle. The CDR3 consists of 14 residues. Germline values: CDR1 SQVTM, CDR2 ANQGSEA. CDR3 loop: CSARSGGYYNEQFF. The CDR3 DNA is TGCAGCGCCAGAAGTGGCGGGTATTACAATGAGCAGTTCTTC.

This clone has just a few counts. The gene calls are TRBV7-2 and TRBJ2-4; D is possibly TRBD1 or TRBD2 (5 bases each). Trimming stripped 1 base from V and 2 bases from J, with 12 bases between. Per germline, CDR1 SGHTA and CDR2 FQGNSA. The CDR3 loop spans 16 amino acids. CDR3 protein: CASSLEWDVTKNIQYF. CDR3 DNA: TGTGCCAGCAGCTTAGAATGGGACGTGACCAAAAACATTCAGTACTTC. Full variable domain (missing parts from reference TRBV7-2 and TRBJ2-4): GAGVSQSPSNKVTEKGKDVELRCDPISGHTALYWYRQSLGQGLEFLIYFQGNSAPDKSGLPSDRFSAERTGGSVSTLTIQRTQQEDSAVYLCASSLEWDVTKNIQYFGAGTRLSVL.

This chain joins TRBV13 and TRBJ2-1; 7 positions match TRBD2. The CDR3 consists of 15 residues. Germline CDR1 PRHDT, CDR2 FYEKMQ (reference sequence). Unmatched junction bases numbered 6, after V lost 5 bases and J lost 2 bases. The CDR3: CASSRGTNAYNEQFF. The CDR3 DNA reads as TGTGCCAGCAGCCGCGGGACTAATGCCTACAATGAGCAGTTCTTC.

V usage is TRBV29-1 and J usage is TRBJ2-5; tentatively, D is TRBD1 or TRBD2 (5 bases each). This CDR3 has 12 amino acids. Per germline, CDR1 SQVTM and CDR2 ANQGSEA. Trimming left V 7 bases short and J 5 bases short, with 14 bases between. CDR3 in amino acids: CSAHRIAETQYF. In DNA form, the CDR3 reads TGCAGCGCCCACAGGATAGCGGAGACCCAGTACTTC.

V usage is TRBV30 and J usage is TRBJ1-2; 10 nucleotides line up with TRBD1. After removal of 5 bases from V and 7 bases from J, the junction contained 13 bases not matched to a gene. This CDR3 has 15 residues. Germline CDR1 and CDR2: GTSNPN and SVGIG (reference sequence). CDR3 in DNA: TGTGCCTGGGACTCCGGGACAGGGGAAACGTCTGGCTACACCTTC. Its protein product is CAWDSGTGETSGYTF.

The chain combines TRBV5-4 with TRBJ1-2; possible D gene TRBD1, 6 bases. Germline V gene lookup returns CDR1 SGHNT and CDR2 YYREEE (reference sequence). V gave up 2 bases and J gave up 7 bases, with 18 bases separating them. The CDR3 contains 15 residues. CDR3 protein: CASSFPQVHRVGYTF. The CDR3 bases are TGTGCCAGCAGCTTCCCACAAGTCCACAGGGTTGGCTACACCTTC.

On this clone itself: The junction departs from germline at one end; a sequencing error may be responsible. The rearrangement links TRBV7-7 to TRBJ2-1; 8 bases are shared with TRBD2. CDR3 length: 16 residues. Germline CDR1 and CDR2: SSHAT and FNYEAQ (reference sequence). The CDR3 nucleotides read TGTGCTAGCAGCTCGAACACGGCGGGAGGCTACAATGAGCAGTTCTTC. Its translation: CASSSNTAGGYNEQFF.

The gene calls are TRBV5-1 and TRBJ2-1; D unclear. V was trimmed by 5 bases and J by 4 bases, leaving 10 bases between them. CDR1 is SGHRS and CDR2 is YFSETQ in the germline V gene. The length of the CDR3 is 13 residues. CDR3 sequence: CASRSTPYNEQFF. The CDR3 DNA reads as TGCGCCAGCAGGTCGACACCTTACAATGAGCAGTTCTTC.

This clone was counted between two and nine times. The junction does not match germline at one end; this may be a read error. The chain recombines TRBV7-2 with TRBJ1-3; D gene unclear. Germline V gene data show CDR1 as SGHTA and CDR2 as FQGNSA. The CDR3 consists of 15 residues. CDR3 bases: TGTGCCAGCAGTTTAGTCACCCGATCTGGAAACACCATATATTTT. Its protein product is CASSLVTRSGNTIYF.

CDR3 in amino acids: CASSSGQDFAYYGYTF. The CDR3, as DNA: TGTGCCAGCAGCTCAGGACAGGACTTCGCTTACTATGGCTACACCTTC. The chain recombines TRBV7-2 with TRBJ1-2; 7 nucleotides line up with TRBD1. The CDR3 runs to 16 residues. The junction had 11 bases not matched to a gene; V was cut back by 4 bases and J by 3 bases. The V gene's germline CDR1 is SGHTA and CDR2 FQGNSA.

The chain is built from TRBV5-4 and TRBJ1-2, with D possibly TRBD1 on 5 matching bases. Germline values: CDR1 SGHNT, CDR2 YYREEE (reference sequence). With 0 bases removed from V and 2 bases from J, the gap between germline ends came to 8 bases. The CDR3 length is 14 residues. CDR3 region: CASSLGGSNYGYTF. The CDR3 coding sequence is TGTGCCAGCAGCTTGGGGGGCTCCAACTATGGCTACACCTTC.

This sequence joins TRBV4-1 and TRBJ2-3; D remains ambiguous. The CDR3 consists of 15 residues. V shed 3 bases and J shed 9 bases, with 19 bases lying between them. CDR1 and CDR2 (germline): MGHRA, YSYEKL. The CDR3 protein is CASSQVGVSLETQYF. The CDR3 nucleotides are TGCGCCAGCAGCCAGGTCGGTGTATCTTTGGAGACGCAGTATTTT.

V usage is TRBV30 and J usage is TRBJ1-1; no firm D call. Germline V gene data show CDR1 as GTSNPN and CDR2 as SVGIG (reference sequence). The CDR3 contains 15 residues. Trimming pared 3 bases from V and 1 base from J, leaving 15 bases between. CDR3 in amino acids: CAWRSGRTANTEAFF. The CDR3 DNA reads as TGTGCCTGGAGATCGGGCCGCACGGCGAACACTGAAGCTTTCTTT.

V gene TRBV13 combines with J gene TRBJ2-7; 10 bases match TRBD1. Per germline, CDR1 PRHDT and CDR2 FYEKMQ (reference sequence). V shed 5 bases and J 5 bases; nucleotides not matched to a gene: 6. This CDR3 has 14 residues. CDR3 in amino acids: CASSAGTGAHEQYF. The CDR3 DNA is TGTGCCAGCAGCGCCGGGACAGGGGCTCACGAGCAGTACTTC.

This rearrangement joins TRBV5-1 to TRBJ2-7, with D possibly being TRBD1 or TRBD2 (5 bases each). V was shortened by 4 bases and J by 0 bases, with 14 bases between the two germline ends. This CDR3 contains 15 residues. CDR1 and CDR2 (germline): SGHRS, YFSETQ. The CDR3 DNA reads TGCGCCAGCAGCAACCGGGACCCCGGCTCCTACGAGCAGTACTTC. Translating gives CASSNRDPGSYEQYF.

This clone has a handful of counts. This sequence joins TRBV5-1 and TRBJ2-7, with D tentatively TRBD2 (5 bases). The germline gives CDR1 SGHRS, CDR2 YFSETQ. V was cut by 2 bases and J by 5 bases, with 14 bases left in between. The CDR3 runs 14 residues. The CDR3 region has the DNA TGCGCCAGCAGCTTTAATTTTGCGGGCGACGAGCAGTACTTC. Translating gives CASSFNFAGDEQYF. Using reference TRBV5-1 and TRBJ2-7 for the parts outside the CDR3, the full variable domain is KAGVTQTPRYLIKTRGQQVTLSCSPISGHRSVSWYQQTPGQGLQFLFEYFSETQRNKGNFPGRFSGRQFSNSRSEMNVSTLELGDSALYLCASSFNFAGDEQYFGPGTRLTVT.

Worth noting for this clone: Germline and junction disagree at one end, which may indicate a read error. This chain connects TRBV18 to TRBJ2-3; D is unresolved. Per germline, CDR1 KGHSH and CDR2 LQKENI. The CDR3 totals 17 residues. CDR3 region: CASSPLWVAASTDTQYF. DNA of the CDR3: TGTGCCAGCTCTCCACTCTGGGTCGCGGCCAGCACAGATACGCAGTATTTT.

This clone was counted only a few times. This chain joins TRBV4-1 and TRBJ1-1; a possible D gene is TRBD1 (6 bases). V was cut by 2 bases and J by 4 bases, with 11 bases left in between. The CDR3 loop spans 14 amino acids. Germline V CDR1 and CDR2: MGHRA, YSYEKL. As DNA, the CDR3 is TGCGCCAGCAGCCAACTCAGGGGATCCACTGAAGCTTTCTTT. The encoded protein is CASSQLRGSTEAFF.

In its sample, this clone was seen a few times. This chain connects TRBV5-1 to TRBJ2-1; the D gene is possibly TRBD1 (5 bases). Germline V gene sequence: CDR1 SGHRS, CDR2 YFSETQ. The ends were cut back, 0 bases at V and 8 bases at J, with 6 bases in the middle. The CDR3 consists of 12 residues. The CDR3 here is CASSLEGDEQFF. CDR3 in DNA: TGCGCCAGCAGCTTGGAAGGGGATGAGCAGTTCTTC.